This T cell receptor (beta chain) was identified in a study of T cell responses to AZD1222 COVID-19 vaccine. The CDR3 is 15 amino acids. Germline-derived CDR1 and CDR2 are MDHEN and SYDVKM. With 7 bases removed from V and 4 bases from J, the gap between germline ends came to 17 bases. Sequencing was performed with immunoSEQ multiplex PCR; in TCRdb, only in-frame clones are kept and a portion is missing. This sample carries about 150,000 clones, about nine tenths of them seen once, and the ten largest clones take 8% to 10%. The receptor was derived from an adult who received the AZD1222 COVID-19 vaccine. The specimen comprised peripheral blood, sampled 28 days after the second AZD1222 dose. The chain links TRBV28 to TRBJ1-3, with no clear D. CDR3 bases: TGTGCCAGCACTACGGGCCCCACTAGGGGAAACACCATATATTTT. This encodes CASTTGPTRGNTIYF.